This T cell receptor beta chain was obtained from a study of T cells in Graves' hyperthyroidism and ophthalmopathy. Study-wide context: Peripheral blood samples were taken at initial diagnosis, prior to any treatment.

This clonotype has just a few counts. As yet, its antigen is unknown. Hyperthyroidism in the patients, aged 18 to 65, was newly diagnosed and under 2 months in duration. Diagnostic decisions used clinical symptoms, serum thyroxine and TRAb, thyroid ultrasound and orbital computed tomography. The study, taken as a whole, reports: Blood also carried most thyroid clonotypes expanded above 0.001.

Amplification of TCR beta CDR3 regions used RNA as the template. During a first-round RT-PCR of the TCR CDR3, the HTBI primer set was used. Each CDR3 protein is one row after TCRdb ran MiXCR on the multiplex PCR reads. The sample lists about 320,000 distinct CDR3 sequences; around 17% were seen once. With V trimmed by 11 bases and J by 7 bases, 16 bases remained unmatched. The CDR3 consists of 15 residues. Germline V gene data show CDR1 as ENHRY and CDR2 as SYGVKD. The chain joins TRBV10-3 to TRBJ1-2; the match to TRBD1 covers 10 bases. Material: blood. This TCR was recovered from a man between 25 and 39 years old with Graves' hyperthyroidism. CDR3 bases: TGTGCCGTGTCCTTGGCAGACAGGGGGCAGGGTGGCTACACCTTC. This translates into CAVSLADRGQGGYTF.